These T cell receptor beta chains were read from a single sample in a study of shared clonotypes between healthy human individuals. The data were produced by immunoSEQ multiplex PCR, yet TCRdb's version contains in-frame clones alone and is incomplete. The table has about 1 million clones, approximately 72% seen once. Sequencing input: memory CD4+ T cells sorted from blood. These receptors were collected from a man aged 18 to 30 in good health. The CDR3 runs from the conserved cysteine through the conserved F or W. A D gene is named only where the DNA matches it firmly. The listing skips clone size in some rows; elsewhere it reads once, few, many or a size class.

clone size | D gene | J gene | V gene | CDR3 protein | CDR3 DNA
NA | NA | TRBJ1-3 | TRBV9 | CASSVGGGSTIYF | TGTGCCAGCAGCGTAGGCGGCGGAAGCACCATATATTTT
NA | NA | TRBJ2-3 | TRBV10-2 | CASNRADTQYF | TGCGCCAGCAATCGCGCAGATACGCAGTATTTT
NA | NA | TRBJ2-5 | TRBV27 | CASSPRRALSISYQETQYF | TGTGCCAGCAGCCCCCGGAGGGCCTTATCAATTTCGTACCAAGAGACCCAGTACTTC
few | NA | TRBJ2-4 | TRBV6-6 | CASTQSIIQYF | TGTGCCAGCACACAGTCGATTATTCAGTACTTC
few | NA | TRBJ2-3 | TRBV5-4 | CASSLPPLDTQYF | TGTGCCAGCAGCCTCCCCCCACTAGATACGCAGTATTTT
NA | NA | TRBJ1-2 | TRBV5-1 | CASSLQGGDGYTF | TGCGCCAGCAGCCTACAGGGTGGCGATGGCTACACCTTC
NA | NA | TRBJ1-5 | TRBV6-1 | CASSDGLSNQPQHF | TGTGCCAGCAGTGACGGCTTAAGCAATCAGCCCCAGCATTTT
NA | TRBD1 | TRBJ1-4 | TRBV25-1 | CASSPGQGREKLFF | TGTGCCAGCAGCCCGGGACAGGGAAGGGAAAAACTGTTTTTT
few | NA | TRBJ1-1 | TRBV11-2 | CASSFSRGNTEAFF | TGTGCCAGCAGCTTTTCCAGGGGGAACACTGAAGCTTTCTTT
few | NA | TRBJ1-6 | TRBV5-1 | CASSLPGENSPLHF | TGCGCCAGCAGCTTGCCGGGGGAGAATTCACCCCTCCACTTT
NA | TRBD2 | TRBJ2-7 | TRBV7-2 | CASSFARTSGLSYEQYF | TGTGCCAGCAGCTTCGCTAGGACTAGCGGGCTTTCCTACGAGCAGTACTTC
NA | TRBD1 | TRBJ1-3 | TRBV28 | CASFRDRGSGNTIYF | TGTGCCAGCTTCCGGGACAGGGGGAGTGGAAACACCATATATTTT
NA | NA | TRBJ1-5 | TRBV30 | CAWSLDAGRDGNQPQHF | TGTGCCTGGAGTCTCGACGCAGGGAGAGACGGCAATCAGCCCCAGCATTTT
few | TRBD1 | TRBJ1-2 | TRBV19 | CASSDRFYGYTF | TGTGCCAGTTCGGACAGGTTCTATGGCTACACCTTC
NA | NA | TRBJ2-7 | TRBV14 | CASSHVLFSYEQYF | TGTGCCAGCAGCCACGTCCTTTTCTCCTACGAGCAGTACTTC
NA | TRBD2 | TRBJ2-7 | TRBV27 | CASSPRTRTYEQYF | TGTGCCAGCAGTCCACGGACTAGAACCTACGAGCAGTACTTC
few | TRBD2 | TRBJ2-1 | TRBV27 | CASSTPGVAGVNEQFF | TGTGCCAGCAGTACCCCCGGGGTAGCGGGAGTTAATGAGCAGTTCTTC
NA | TRBD2 | TRBJ2-7 | TRBV6-6 | CASTPPGSGTYEQYF | TGTGCCAGCACCCCCCCGGGTAGCGGGACCTACGAGCAGTACTTC
NA | NA | TRBJ2-7 | TRBV6-6 | CASSYLYEQYF | TGTGCCAGCAGTTACCTTTACGAGCAGTACTTC
NA | NA | TRBJ2-7 | TRBV18 | CASSPQGPGEQYF | TGTGCCAGCTCACCACAGGGTCCGGGAGAGCAGTACTTC
few | NA | TRBJ1-5 | TRBV19 | CASIGQGAGQPQHF | TGTGCCAGTATTGGACAAGGGGCCGGACAGCCCCAGCATTTT
NA | TRBD1 | TRBJ1-4 | TRBV18 | CASSPQGATNEKLFF | TGTGCCAGCTCACCCCAGGGGGCAACTAATGAAAAACTGTTTTTT
NA | NA | TRBJ2-5 | TRBV18 | CASSPPLAQRETQYF | TGTGCCAGCTCACCACCCCTTGCACAGCGGGAGACCCAGTACTTC
NA | NA | TRBJ2-4 | TRBV5-4 | CASSMGAKNIQYF | TGTGCCAGCAGCATGGGGGCCAAAAACATTCAGTACTTC
NA | NA | TRBJ1-3 | TRBV4-1 | CASSQDLGGATSGNTIYF | TGCGCCAGCAGCCAAGATCTGGGAGGGGCGACCTCTGGAAACACCATATATTTT
NA | NA | TRBJ1-5 | TRBV6-1 | CASSGNQPQHF | TGTGCCAGCAGTGGTAATCAGCCCCAGCATTTT
NA | NA | TRBJ2-7 | TRBV30 | CAWSFSPSYEQYF | TGTGCCTGGAGCTTTTCCCCCTCTTACGAGCAGTACTTC
NA | TRBD1 | TRBJ2-7 | TRBV5-1 | CASSEATGGDEQYF | TGCGCCAGCAGCGAGGCTACAGGGGGCGACGAGCAGTACTTC
NA | TRBD1 | TRBJ2-3 | TRBV10-1 | CASSESRQGPDTQYF | TGCGCCAGCAGTGAGTCGAGACAGGGGCCAGATACGCAGTATTTT
NA | TRBD1 | TRBJ2-5 | TRBV25-1 | CASSDSNRGGETQYF | TGTGCCAGCAGTGATTCTAACAGGGGCGGCGAGACCCAGTACTTC
NA | TRBD1 | TRBJ2-7 | TRBV7-9 | CASSPPGGSYEQYF | TGTGCCAGCAGCCCCCCAGGGGGATCCTACGAGCAGTACTTC
NA | TRBD1 | TRBJ2-7 | TRBV28 | CASSSTGAGSYEQYF | TGTGCCAGCAGTTCGACAGGGGCGGGGTCCTACGAGCAGTACTTC
NA | NA | TRBJ1-3 | TRBV4-2 | CASSQEPGSGNTIYF | TGTGCCAGCAGCCAAGAACCAGGGAGCGGAAACACCATATATTTT
few | NA | TRBJ2-1 | TRBV2 | CAGEGRGDKYEQFF | TGTGCCGGTGAGGGCAGGGGTGACAAATATGAGCAGTTCTTC
NA | NA | TRBJ2-3 | TRBV19 | CASSIGGTYTDTQYF | TGTGCCAGTAGTATAGGGGGTACCTACACAGATACGCAGTATTTT
NA | NA | TRBJ2-7 | TRBV6-6 | CASRPIHEQYF | TGTGCCAGCAGGCCGATCCACGAGCAGTACTTC
few | NA | TRBJ1-2 | TRBV27 | CASSRDQAWSYTF | TGTGCCAGCAGCCGAGACCAGGCATGGAGCTACACCTTC
few | NA | TRBJ2-5 | TRBV9 | CASSVGRQRYQETQYF | TGTGCCAGCAGCGTAGGGCGCCAGAGGTACCAAGAGACCCAGTACTTC
NA | TRBD1 | TRBJ1-1 | TRBV7-9 | CASSFGTGRNTEAFF | TGTGCCAGCAGCTTCGGGACAGGGCGGAACACTGAAGCTTTCTTT
NA | NA | TRBJ1-5 | TRBV19 | CASRALGGGRDNQPQHF | TGTGCCAGTAGAGCCCTCGGTGGGGGGAGGGACAATCAGCCCCAGCATTTT
NA | NA | TRBJ1-6 | TRBV27 | CASSLLVQVPGSPLHF | TGTGCCAGCAGTCTGCTCGTACAGGTTCCCGGATCACCCCTCCACTTT
NA | TRBD1 | TRBJ1-5 | TRBV7-8 | CASSPGGDLPQHF | TGTGCCAGCAGCCCAGGGGGGGATCTGCCCCAGCATTTT
NA | NA | TRBJ1-2 | TRBV6-1 | CASSQQGGYGYTF | TGTGCCAGCAGCCAACAGGGTGGCTATGGCTACACCTTC
NA | NA | TRBJ2-7 | TRBV6-6 | CASSYSAGAPYEQYF | TGTGCCAGCAGTTACTCGGCGGGGGCCCCCTACGAGCAGTACTTC